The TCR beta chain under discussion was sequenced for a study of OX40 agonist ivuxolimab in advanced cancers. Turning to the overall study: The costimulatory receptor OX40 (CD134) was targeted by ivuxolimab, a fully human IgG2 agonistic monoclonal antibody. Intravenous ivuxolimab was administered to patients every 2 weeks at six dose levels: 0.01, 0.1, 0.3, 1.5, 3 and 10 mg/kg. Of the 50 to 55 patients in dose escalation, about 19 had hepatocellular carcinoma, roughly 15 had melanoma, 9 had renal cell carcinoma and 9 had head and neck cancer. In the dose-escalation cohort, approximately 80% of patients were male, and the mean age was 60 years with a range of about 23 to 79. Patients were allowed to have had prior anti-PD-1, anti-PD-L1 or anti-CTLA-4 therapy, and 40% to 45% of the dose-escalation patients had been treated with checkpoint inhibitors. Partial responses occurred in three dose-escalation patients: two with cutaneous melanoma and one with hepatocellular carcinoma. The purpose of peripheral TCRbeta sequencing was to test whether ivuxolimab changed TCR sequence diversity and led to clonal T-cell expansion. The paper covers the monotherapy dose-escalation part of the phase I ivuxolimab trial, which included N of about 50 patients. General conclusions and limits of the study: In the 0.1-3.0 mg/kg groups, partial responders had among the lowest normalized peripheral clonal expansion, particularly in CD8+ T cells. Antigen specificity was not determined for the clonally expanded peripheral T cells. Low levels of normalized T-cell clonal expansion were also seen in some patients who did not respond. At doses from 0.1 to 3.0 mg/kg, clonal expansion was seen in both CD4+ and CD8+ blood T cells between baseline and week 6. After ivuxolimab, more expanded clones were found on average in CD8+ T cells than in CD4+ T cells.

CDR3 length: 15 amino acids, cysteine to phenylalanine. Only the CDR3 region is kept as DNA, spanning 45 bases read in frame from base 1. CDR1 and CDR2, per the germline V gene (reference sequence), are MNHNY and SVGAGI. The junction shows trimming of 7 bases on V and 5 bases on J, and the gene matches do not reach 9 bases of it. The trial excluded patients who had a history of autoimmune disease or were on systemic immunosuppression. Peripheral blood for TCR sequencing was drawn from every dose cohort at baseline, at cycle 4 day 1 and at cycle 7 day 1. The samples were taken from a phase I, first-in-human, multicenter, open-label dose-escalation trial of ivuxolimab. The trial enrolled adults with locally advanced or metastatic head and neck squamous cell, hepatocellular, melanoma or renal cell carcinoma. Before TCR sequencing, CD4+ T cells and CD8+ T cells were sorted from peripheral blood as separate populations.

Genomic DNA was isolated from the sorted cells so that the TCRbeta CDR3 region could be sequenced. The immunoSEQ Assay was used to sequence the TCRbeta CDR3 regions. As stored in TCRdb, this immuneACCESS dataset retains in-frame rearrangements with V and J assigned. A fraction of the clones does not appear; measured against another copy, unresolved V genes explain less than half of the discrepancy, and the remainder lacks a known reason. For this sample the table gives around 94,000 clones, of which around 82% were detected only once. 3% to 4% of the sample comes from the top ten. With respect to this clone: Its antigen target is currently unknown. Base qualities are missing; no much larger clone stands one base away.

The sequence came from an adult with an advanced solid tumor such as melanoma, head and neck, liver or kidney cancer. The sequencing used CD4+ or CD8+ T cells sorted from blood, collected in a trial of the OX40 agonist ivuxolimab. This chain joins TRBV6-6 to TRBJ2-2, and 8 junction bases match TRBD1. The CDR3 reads CASTLDRAGTGELFF. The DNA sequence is TGTGCCAGCACCCTGGACAGGGCGGGGACCGGGGAGCTGTTTTTT.